The T cell receptor beta chain under discussion was sequenced for a study of CD8+ T cells in alopecia areata. Extracted RNA was reverse transcribed, and the resulting cDNA served as sequencing template. The assay was immunoSEQ multiplex PCR, and TCRdb's table has in-frame clones only and misses some. The sample shows 200,000 to 250,000 clones, 50% to 70% of them seen only once. Treatment of the sample: oral pan-JAK inhibitor, 5-10 mg twice daily. This CDR3 has 14 residues. CDR1 is MGHRA and CDR2 is YSYEKL in the germline V gene. Trimming removed 1 base from V and 0 bases from J, with 5 bases in between.

The sequence was collected from a human donor with alopecia areata. The gene calls are TRBV4-1 and TRBJ2-3; D gene ambiguous. Sequencing was performed on CD4+ T cells sorted from blood, taken at week 4, from a patient treated with tofacitinib. Written as DNA, the CDR3 is TGCGCCAGCAGCCAAGCGGTTAGCACAGATACGCAGTATTTT. As protein: CASSQAVSTDTQYF.